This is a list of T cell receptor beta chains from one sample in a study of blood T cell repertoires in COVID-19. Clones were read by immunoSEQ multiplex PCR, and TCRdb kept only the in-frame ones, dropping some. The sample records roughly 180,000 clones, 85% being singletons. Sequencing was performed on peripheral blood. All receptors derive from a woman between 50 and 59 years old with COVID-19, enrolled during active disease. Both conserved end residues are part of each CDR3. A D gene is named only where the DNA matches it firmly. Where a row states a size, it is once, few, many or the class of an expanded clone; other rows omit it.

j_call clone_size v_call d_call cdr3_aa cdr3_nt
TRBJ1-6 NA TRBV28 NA CASSGPNGAGNSPLHF TGTGCCAGCAGTGGCCCCAATGGGGCCGGTAATTCACCCCTCCACTTT
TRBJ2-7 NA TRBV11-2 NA CASSAGQEQYF TGTGCCAGCAGCGCGGGACAGGAGCAGTACTTC
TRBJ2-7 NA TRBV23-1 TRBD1 CASGRTRTGVYEQYF TGCGCCAGCGGGCGTACGCGGACAGGCGTCTACGAGCAGTACTTC
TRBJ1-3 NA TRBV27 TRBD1 CASSLSGQAGNTIYF TGTGCCAGCAGTTTATCGGGACAGGCTGGAAACACCATATATTTT
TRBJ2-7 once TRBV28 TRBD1 CASSLGRGPREQYF TGTGCCAGCAGTTTAGGCAGGGGGCCTCGCGAGCAGTACTTC
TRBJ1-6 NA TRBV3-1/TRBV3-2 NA CASSQDGIWSPLHF TGTGCCAGCAGCCAAGACGGGATATGGTCACCCCTCCACTTT
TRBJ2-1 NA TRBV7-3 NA CASSLFGITTYNEQFF TGTGCCAGCAGCTTGTTTGGCATCACTACCTACAATGAGCAGTTCTTC
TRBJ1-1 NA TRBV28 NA CASSFTGSNTEAFF TGTGCCAGCAGTTTCACAGGGTCGAACACTGAAGCTTTCTTT
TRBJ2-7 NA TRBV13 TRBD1 CASSLRDRGLGEQYF TGTGCCAGCAGCTTACGGGACAGGGGACTCGGGGAGCAGTACTTC
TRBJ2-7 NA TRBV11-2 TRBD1 CASSFRQGDEQYF TGTGCCAGCAGCTTCCGACAGGGTGACGAGCAGTACTTC
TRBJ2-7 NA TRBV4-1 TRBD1 CASSDRGASSYEQYF TGCGCCAGCAGCGACAGGGGGGCGAGCTCCTACGAGCAGTACTTC
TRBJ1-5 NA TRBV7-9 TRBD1 CASSSDRGSNQPQHF TGTGCCAGCAGCTCGGACAGGGGTAGCAATCAGCCCCAGCATTTT
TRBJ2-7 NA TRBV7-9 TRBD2 CASSTSSGGTPSLEQYF TGTGCCAGCAGCACCTCTAGCGGGGGTACTCCCTCGCTCGAGCAGTACTTC
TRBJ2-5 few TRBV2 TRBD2 CASSEARGLASEETQYF TGTGCCAGCAGTGAAGCAAGAGGACTAGCCTCGGAAGAGACCCAGTACTTC
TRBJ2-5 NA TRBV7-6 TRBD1 CASSPGTGTLGTQYF TGTGCCAGCAGCCCCGGGACAGGGACATTAGGGACCCAGTACTTC
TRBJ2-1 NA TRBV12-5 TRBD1 CASGLGTGTVNEQFF TGTGCTAGTGGTTTGGGGACAGGGACTGTCAATGAGCAGTTCTTC
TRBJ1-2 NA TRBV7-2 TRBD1 CASSSRTGGDYGYTF TGTGCCAGCAGCTCCCGGACAGGGGGCGACTATGGCTACACCTTC
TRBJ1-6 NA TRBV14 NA CASSQDTVALHF TGTGCCAGCAGCCAAGATACGGTGGCCCTCCACTTT
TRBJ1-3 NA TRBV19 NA CASYAAESSGNTIYF TGTGCCAGCTACGCCGCCGAAAGCTCTGGAAACACCATATATTTT
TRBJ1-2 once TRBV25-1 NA CASSERKAPGSLFYGYTF TGTGCCAGCAGTGAACGAAAGGCCCCAGGGTCTCTCTTCTATGGCTACACCTTC
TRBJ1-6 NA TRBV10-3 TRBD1 CAITQGVDGSPLHF TGTGCCATCACCCAGGGGGTAGACGGTTCACCCCTCCACTTT
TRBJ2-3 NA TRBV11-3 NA CAPSGRISTDTQYF TGTGCTCCGTCAGGTAGGATTAGCACAGATACGCAGTATTTT
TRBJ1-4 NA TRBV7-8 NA CASSRSSQGFNEKLFF TGTGCCAGCAGCCGATCAAGTCAGGGGTTTAATGAAAAACTGTTTTTT
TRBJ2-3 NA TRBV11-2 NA CASSLQRTDTQYF TGTGCCAGCAGCTTGCAGCGAACAGATACGCAGTATTTT
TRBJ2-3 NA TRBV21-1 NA CAPPTGTDTQYF TGTGCCCCCCCGACAGGAACAGATACGCAGTATTTT
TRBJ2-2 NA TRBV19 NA CASSMRETGELFF TGTGCCAGTAGTATGAGGGAAACCGGGGAGCTGTTTTTT
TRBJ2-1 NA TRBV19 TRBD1 CASSAPGTGISNEQFF TGTGCCAGTAGTGCTCCCGGGACAGGGATCTCCAATGAGCAGTTCTTC
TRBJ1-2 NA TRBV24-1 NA CATSDFASNYGYTF TGTGCCACCAGTGATTTTGCGAGTAACTATGGCTACACCTTC
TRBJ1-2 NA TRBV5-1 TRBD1 CASSLAGSPQGDGYTF TGCGCCAGCAGCTTGGCCGGGTCCCCACAGGGGGACGGCTACACCTTC
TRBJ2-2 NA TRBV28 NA CASSSITGTFDYTGELFF TGTGCCAGCAGTTCCATTACCGGGACTTTCGATTACACCGGGGAGCTGTTTTTT
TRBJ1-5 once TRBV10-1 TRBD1 CASSARDSFWYSNQPQHF TGCGCCAGCAGCGCCCGGGACAGCTTCTGGTATAGCAATCAGCCCCAGCATTTT
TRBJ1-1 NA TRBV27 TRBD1 CASSLTGDTEAFF TGTGCCAGCAGCCTTACAGGGGATACTGAAGCTTTCTTT
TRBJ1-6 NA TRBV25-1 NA CASSERGGSLNSPLHF TGTGCCAGCAGTGAACGCGGGGGAAGCCTTAATTCACCCCTCCACTTT
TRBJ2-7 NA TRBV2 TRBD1 CASTGQGDPYEQYF TGTGCCAGCACTGGACAGGGTGACCCCTACGAGCAGTACTTC
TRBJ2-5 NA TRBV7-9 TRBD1 CASSSDREQETQYF TGTGCCAGCAGCTCGGACAGGGAACAAGAGACCCAGTACTTC
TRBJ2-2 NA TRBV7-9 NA CASSSRYTHTAGNTGELFF TGTGCCAGCAGCTCCAGATACACGCATACAGCGGGGAACACCGGGGAGCTGTTTTTT
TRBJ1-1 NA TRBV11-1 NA CASSLRTEGDEAFF TGTGCCAGCAGCCTAAGGACAGAGGGTGATGAAGCTTTCTTT
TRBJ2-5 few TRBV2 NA CASSEVAGRTAQYF TGTGCCAGCAGTGAAGTGGCGGGGCGGACGGCCCAGTACTTC
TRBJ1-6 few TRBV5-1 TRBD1 CASSLRTGNSPLHF TGCGCCAGCAGCCTTCGGACAGGGAATTCACCCCTCCACTTT
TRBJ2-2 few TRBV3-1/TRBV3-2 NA CASSQTLTGELFF TGTGCCAGCAGCCAAACTTTAACCGGGGAGCTGTTTTTT
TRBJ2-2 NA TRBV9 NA CASSVGAGDGTGELFF TGTGCCAGCAGCGTAGGGGCAGGGGATGGCACCGGGGAGCTGTTTTTT
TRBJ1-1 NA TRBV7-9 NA CASSLSSVGYTEAFF TGTGCCAGCAGCTTAAGTAGTGTCGGTTACACTGAAGCTTTCTTT
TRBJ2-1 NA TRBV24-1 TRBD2 CATSDASGGPRKQFF TGTGCCACCAGTGACGCTAGCGGGGGGCCAAGAAAGCAGTTCTTC